A single sample is the source of the 14 T cell receptor beta chains below, sequenced in a study of cytomegalovirus exposure and HLA in healthy donors. Researchers ran the PCR with 60 Vbeta and 13 Jbeta primers. This table comes from immunoSEQ multiplex PCR, and its TCRdb copy is limited to in-frame clones, with some not included. The data show fewer than 200,000 clones, under 85% seen once. Sequencing was performed on PBMCs. Receptors were obtained from a woman aged 18 to 35 in good health and CMV-seropositive.

This clone was picked up a small number of times. The chain joins TRBV5-1 to TRBJ2-7, with D tentatively TRBD2 (6 bases). The CDR3 contains 15 residues. The V end was cut by 0 bases, the J end by 4 bases, with 14 bases between. Germline V gives CDR1 SGHRS, CDR2 YFSETQ. CDR3 loop: CASSLELAEFYEQYF. The CDR3 bases are TGCGCCAGCAGCTTGGAACTAGCAGAATTTTACGAGCAGTACTTC.

This chain links TRBV6-1 with TRBJ1-6; D unresolved. Trimming shortened V by 3 bases and J by 8 bases, and 14 bases separated the two germline ends. The CDR3 length is 15 residues. Germline V gives CDR1 MNHNS, CDR2 SASEGT. As DNA, the CDR3 is TGTGCCAGCAGTGATTCCGACGGAGACTATTCACCCCTCCACTTT. It is translated as CASSDSDGDYSPLHF.

This chain connects TRBV15 to TRBJ2-2; TRBD2 might be the D (5 bases). CDR3 length equals 14 residues. V was shortened by 11 bases and J by 1 base, with 14 bases between the two germline ends. In germline, CDR1 is LNHNV, CDR2 YYDKDF (reference sequence). The CDR3 reads CASSPGKNTGELFF. The CDR3 region has the DNA TGTGCCTCTAGCCCGGGAAAGAACACCGGGGAGCTGTTTTTT.

The chain recombines TRBV29-1 with TRBJ2-5, with D possibly TRBD2 on 6 matching bases. There are 12 residues in the CDR3. Trimming left V 3 bases short and J 5 bases short, with 10 bases between. The germline V gene has CDR1 SQVTM and CDR2 ANQGSEA. The CDR3 DNA sequence: TGCAGCGTTGAGGGGAGCGGGGAGACCCAGTACTTC. This sequence encodes CSVEGSGETQYF.

J is TRBJ2-3 and V is TRBV13; 7 bases agree with TRBD2. The CDR3 is made up of 17 amino acids. Germline values: CDR1 PRHDT, CDR2 FYEKMQ (reference sequence). Losses at the gene ends were 4 bases for V and 1 base for J; bases not matched to a gene: 11. In DNA form, the CDR3 reads TGTGCCAGCAGCTCGCGTGGTGAGCGGGGAGGCACAGATACGCAGTATTTT. It is translated as CASSSRGERGGTDTQYF.

The gene calls are TRBV2 and TRBJ2-3, with a weak D call TRBD1 (6 bases). The CDR3 is 14 amino acids. Deletions cut 6 bases from V and 1 base from J, with 11 bases between. Germline V lookup: CDR1 SNHLY, CDR2 FYNNEI. The CDR3: CASSRDIGTDTQYF. Written as DNA, the CDR3 is TGTGCCAGCAGCCGGGACATTGGCACAGATACGCAGTATTTT.

This clone showed up just a few times. The chain combines TRBV4-3 with TRBJ1-2, with 12 bases fitting TRBD1. This CDR3 is 18 amino acids long. Germline trimming cut 0 bases from V and 3 bases from J; bases unmatched to any gene: 8. CDR1 and CDR2 from the germline V gene are LGHNA and YSLEER. The CDR3, as DNA: TGCGCCAGCAGCCAAGAGCCGGGGGGGACAGGGGGCTACTATGGCTACACCTTC. Protein sequence: CASSQEPGGTGGYYGYTF.

The gene calls are TRBV6-1 and TRBJ1-1, with D possibly being TRBD1 (6 bases). CDR3 length equals 15 residues. Looked up from germline, CDR1 is MNHNS and CDR2 is SASEGT. V was pared by 5 bases and J by 4 bases, with 17 bases between. CDR3 residues: CASSTQGGGFTEAFF. The CDR3 DNA follows: TGTGCCAGCAGTACACAGGGAGGGGGATTCACTGAAGCTTTCTTT.

The chain employs TRBV6-5 and TRBJ2-7; TRBD1 matches 9 bases. CDR3 size: 15 residues. Per the germline V gene, CDR1 is MNHEY and CDR2 is SVGAGI. With V trimmed by 5 bases and J by 6 bases, 11 bases remained unmatched. The DNA of the CDR3 is TGTGCCAGCAGTACGTTGGACAGGGGTTCAGTCGAGCAGTACTTC. Encoded protein: CASSTLDRGSVEQYF.

This clone came up once. The CDR3 region is CASSRHPDPSGGADEQFF. In DNA form, the CDR3 reads TGTGCCAGCAGCCGTCACCCCGACCCGAGCGGGGGGGCTGATGAGCAGTTCTTC. The chain carries TRBV14 and TRBJ2-1; 10 bases align to TRBD2. The J segment lost 8 bases and the V segment lost 4 bases, leaving 17 bases of the junction unmatched. Germline CDR1 and CDR2: SGHDN and FVKESK. The CDR3 totals 18 residues. Combining the CDR3 with reference TRBV14 and TRBJ2-1 gives the whole variable domain EAGVTQFPSHSVIEKGQTVTLRCDPISGHDNLYWYRRVMGKEIKFLLHFVKESKQDESGMPNNRFLAERTGGTYSTLKVQPAELEDSGVYFCASSRHPDPSGGADEQFFGPGTRLTVL.

The chain is built from TRBV4-1 and TRBJ2-2, with D perhaps TRBD2 (6 bases). CDR3 length: 16 residues. Germline CDR1 and CDR2: MGHRA and YSYEKL. Trimming cost V 4 bases and J 6 bases, with 18 bases left between them. CDR3 DNA sequence: TGCGCCAGCAGCCCTATGGGGCGGGGACGGGCCGGGGAGCTGTTTTTT. Translated: CASSPMGRGRAGELFF.

The rearrangement joins TRBV29-1 to TRBJ1-2; 8 nucleotides match TRBD1. Germline CDR1 reads SQVTM; CDR2 reads ANQGSEA. This CDR3 is 14 amino acids long. V gave up 2 bases and J gave up 4 bases; unmatched junction bases: 6. The CDR3 DNA reads TGCAGCGTTGAATCCCCAGGGGGCGGCTATGGCTACACCTTC. Protein product: CSVESPGGGYGYTF.

The chain joins TRBV11-2 to TRBJ1-5; D is perhaps TRBD1 (5 bases). Trimming took 5 bases from V and 3 from J, leaving 8 bases between them. The CDR3 is made up of 13 amino acids. Germline CDR1 reads SGHAT; CDR2 reads FQNNGV. This CDR3 is CASSQGTNQPQHF. DNA of the CDR3: TGTGCCAGCAGCCAGGGTACCAATCAGCCCCAGCATTTT.

The chain has TRBV30 and TRBJ1-4; 7 bases map to TRBD1. With 4 bases clipped from V and 11 bases from J, the junction kept 13 bases outside the gene matches. Germline V CDR1 and CDR2: GTSNPN, SVGIG (reference sequence). The CDR3 consists of 14 residues. The CDR3 loop is CAWTPRDRIGKLFF. The CDR3 DNA is TGTGCCTGGACCCCCCGGGACAGAATAGGCAAACTGTTTTTT.